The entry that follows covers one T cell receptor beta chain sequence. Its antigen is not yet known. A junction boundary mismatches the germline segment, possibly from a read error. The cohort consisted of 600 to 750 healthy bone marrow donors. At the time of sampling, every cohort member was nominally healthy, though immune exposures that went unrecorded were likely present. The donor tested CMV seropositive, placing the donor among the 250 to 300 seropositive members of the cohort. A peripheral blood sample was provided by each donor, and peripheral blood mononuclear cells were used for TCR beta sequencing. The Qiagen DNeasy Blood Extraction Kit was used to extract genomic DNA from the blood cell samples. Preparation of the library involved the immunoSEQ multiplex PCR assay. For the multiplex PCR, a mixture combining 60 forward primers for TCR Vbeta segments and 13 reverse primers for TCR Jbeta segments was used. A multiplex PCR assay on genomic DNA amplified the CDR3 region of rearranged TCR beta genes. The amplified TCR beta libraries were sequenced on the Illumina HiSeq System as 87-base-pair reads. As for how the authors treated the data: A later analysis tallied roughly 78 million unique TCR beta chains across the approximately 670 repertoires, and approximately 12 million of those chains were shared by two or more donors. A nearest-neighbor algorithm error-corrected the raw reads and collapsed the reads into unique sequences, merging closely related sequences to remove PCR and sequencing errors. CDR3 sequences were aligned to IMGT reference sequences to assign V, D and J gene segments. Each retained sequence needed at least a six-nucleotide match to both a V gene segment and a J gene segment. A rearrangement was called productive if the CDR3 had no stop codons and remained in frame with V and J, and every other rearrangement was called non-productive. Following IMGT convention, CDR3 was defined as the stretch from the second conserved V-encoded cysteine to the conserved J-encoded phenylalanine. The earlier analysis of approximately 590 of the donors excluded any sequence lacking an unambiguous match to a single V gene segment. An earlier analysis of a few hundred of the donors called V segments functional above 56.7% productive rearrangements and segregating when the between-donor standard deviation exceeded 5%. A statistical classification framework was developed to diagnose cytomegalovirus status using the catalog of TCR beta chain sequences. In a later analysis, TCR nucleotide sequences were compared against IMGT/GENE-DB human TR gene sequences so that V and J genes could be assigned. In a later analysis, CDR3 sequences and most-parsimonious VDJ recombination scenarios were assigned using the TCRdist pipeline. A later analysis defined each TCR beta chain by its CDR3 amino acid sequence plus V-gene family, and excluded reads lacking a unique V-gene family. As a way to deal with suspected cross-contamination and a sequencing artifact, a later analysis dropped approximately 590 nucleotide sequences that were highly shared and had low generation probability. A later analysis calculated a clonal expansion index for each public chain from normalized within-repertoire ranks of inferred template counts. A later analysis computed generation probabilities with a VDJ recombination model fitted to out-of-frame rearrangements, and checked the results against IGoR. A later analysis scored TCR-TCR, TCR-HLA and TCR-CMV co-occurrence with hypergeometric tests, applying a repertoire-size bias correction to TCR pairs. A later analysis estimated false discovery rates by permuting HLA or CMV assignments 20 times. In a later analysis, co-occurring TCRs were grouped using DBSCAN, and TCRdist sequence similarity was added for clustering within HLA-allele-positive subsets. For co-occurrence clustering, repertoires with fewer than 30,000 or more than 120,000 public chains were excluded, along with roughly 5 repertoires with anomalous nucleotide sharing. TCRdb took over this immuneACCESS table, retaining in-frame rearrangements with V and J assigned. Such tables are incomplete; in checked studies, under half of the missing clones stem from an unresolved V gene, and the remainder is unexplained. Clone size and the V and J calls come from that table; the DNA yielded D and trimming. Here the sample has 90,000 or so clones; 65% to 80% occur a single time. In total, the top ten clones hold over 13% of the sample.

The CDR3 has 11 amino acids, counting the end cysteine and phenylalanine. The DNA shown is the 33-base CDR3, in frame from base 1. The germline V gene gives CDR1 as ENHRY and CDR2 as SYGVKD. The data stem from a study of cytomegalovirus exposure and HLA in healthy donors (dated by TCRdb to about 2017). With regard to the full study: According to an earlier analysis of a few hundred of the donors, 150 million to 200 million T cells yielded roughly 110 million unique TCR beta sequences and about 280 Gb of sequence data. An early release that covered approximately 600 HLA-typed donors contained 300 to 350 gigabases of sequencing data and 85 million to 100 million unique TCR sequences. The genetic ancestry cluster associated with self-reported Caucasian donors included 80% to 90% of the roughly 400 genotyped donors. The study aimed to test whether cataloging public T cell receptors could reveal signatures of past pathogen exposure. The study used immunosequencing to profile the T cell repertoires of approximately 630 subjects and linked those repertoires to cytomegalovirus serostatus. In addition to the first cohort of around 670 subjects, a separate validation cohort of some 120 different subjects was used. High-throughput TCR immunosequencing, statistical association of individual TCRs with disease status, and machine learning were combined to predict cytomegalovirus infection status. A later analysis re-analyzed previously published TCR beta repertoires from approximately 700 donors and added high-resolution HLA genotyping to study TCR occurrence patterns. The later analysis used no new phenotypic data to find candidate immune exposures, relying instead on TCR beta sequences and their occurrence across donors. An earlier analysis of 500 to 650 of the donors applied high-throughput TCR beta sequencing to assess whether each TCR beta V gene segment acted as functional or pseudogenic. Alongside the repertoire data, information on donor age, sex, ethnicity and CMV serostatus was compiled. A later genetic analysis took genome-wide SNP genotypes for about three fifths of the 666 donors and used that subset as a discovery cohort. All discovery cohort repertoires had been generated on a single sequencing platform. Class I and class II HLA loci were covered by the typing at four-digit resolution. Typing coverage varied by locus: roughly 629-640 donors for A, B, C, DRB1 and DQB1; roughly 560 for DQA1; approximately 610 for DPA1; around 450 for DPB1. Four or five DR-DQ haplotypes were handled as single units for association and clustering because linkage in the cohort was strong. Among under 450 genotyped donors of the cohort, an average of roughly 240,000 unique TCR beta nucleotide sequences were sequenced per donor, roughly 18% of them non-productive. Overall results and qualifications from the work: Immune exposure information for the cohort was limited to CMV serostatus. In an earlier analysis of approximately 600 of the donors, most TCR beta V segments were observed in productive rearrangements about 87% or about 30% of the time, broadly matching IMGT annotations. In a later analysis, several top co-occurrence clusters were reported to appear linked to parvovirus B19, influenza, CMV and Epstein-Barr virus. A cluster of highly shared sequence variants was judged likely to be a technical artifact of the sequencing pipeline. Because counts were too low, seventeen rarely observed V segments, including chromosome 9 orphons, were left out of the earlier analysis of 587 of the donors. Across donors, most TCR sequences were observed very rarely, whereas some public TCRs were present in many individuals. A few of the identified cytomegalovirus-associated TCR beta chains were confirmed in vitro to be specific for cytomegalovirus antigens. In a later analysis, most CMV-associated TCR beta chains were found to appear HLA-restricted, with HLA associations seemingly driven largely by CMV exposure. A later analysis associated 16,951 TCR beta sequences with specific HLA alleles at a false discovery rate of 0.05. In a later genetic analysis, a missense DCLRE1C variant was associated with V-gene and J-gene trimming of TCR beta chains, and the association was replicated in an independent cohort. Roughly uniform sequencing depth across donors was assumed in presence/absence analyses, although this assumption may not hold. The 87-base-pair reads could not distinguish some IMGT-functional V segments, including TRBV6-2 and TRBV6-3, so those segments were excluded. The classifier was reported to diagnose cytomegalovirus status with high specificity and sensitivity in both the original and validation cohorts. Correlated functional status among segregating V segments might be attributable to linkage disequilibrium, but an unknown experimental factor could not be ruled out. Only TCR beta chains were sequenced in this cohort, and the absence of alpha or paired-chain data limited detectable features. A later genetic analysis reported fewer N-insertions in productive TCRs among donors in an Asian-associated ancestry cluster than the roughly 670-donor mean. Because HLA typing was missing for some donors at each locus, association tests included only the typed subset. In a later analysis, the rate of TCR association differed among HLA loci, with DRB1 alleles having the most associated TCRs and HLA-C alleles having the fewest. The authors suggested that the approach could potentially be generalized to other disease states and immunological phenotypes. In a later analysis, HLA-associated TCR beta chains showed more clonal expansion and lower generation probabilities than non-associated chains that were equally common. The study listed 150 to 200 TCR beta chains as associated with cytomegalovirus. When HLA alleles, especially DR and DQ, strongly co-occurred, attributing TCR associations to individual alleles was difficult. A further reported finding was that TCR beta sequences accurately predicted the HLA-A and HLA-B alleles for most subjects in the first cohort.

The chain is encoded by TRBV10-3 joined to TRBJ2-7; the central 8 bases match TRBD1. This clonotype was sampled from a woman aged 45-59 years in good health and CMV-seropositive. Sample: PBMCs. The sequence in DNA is TGTGCCATCAGTGAGGGGGACAGGCTCATCTTC. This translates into CAISEGDRLIF.